This T cell receptor (beta chain) was captured in a study of shared clonotypes between healthy human individuals. Regarding the study as a whole: Relative to memory subsets, naive subsets generally showed larger estimated richness.

Germline values: CDR1 SGHAT, CDR2 FQNNGV. Deletions cut 5 bases from V and 5 bases from J, with 21 bases between. This CDR3 region has 17 residues. Using immunoSEQ multiplex PCR, the repertoire was profiled, and TCRdb retains in-frame clones only, with some absent. The table records roughly 1,000,000 clones, 70% to 80% of them present only once. On this clone: Its antigen is unknown.

The rearrangement uses TRBV11-2 and TRBJ2-2; no clear D. This TCR was sampled from a young man in good health. Some clones in this sample may be carry-over from other donors' samples. Sequences were obtained from memory CD4+ T cells from PBMCs. Stated subset: CD45RA-negative fraction. This CDR3 is CASSPTRAARRTGELFF. The CDR3, as DNA: TGTGCCAGCAGCCCGACCCGGGCGGCCCGGCGGACCGGGGAGCTGTTTTTT.